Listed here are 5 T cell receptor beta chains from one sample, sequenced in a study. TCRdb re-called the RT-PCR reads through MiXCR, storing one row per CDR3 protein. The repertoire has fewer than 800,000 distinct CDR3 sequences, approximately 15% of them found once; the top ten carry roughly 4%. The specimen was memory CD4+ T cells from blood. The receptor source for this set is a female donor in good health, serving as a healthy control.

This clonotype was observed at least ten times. For the CDR3, the DNA is TGCAGTGCGAGGGAGTGGGGAGAGACCCAGTACTTC. This translates into CSAREWGETQYF. V and J are TRBV20-1 and TRBJ2-5; tentative D call: TRBD2 (5 bases). The germline V and J ends were trimmed by 6 bases and 4 bases, with 12 bases remaining between them. This CDR3 has 12 residues. Per the germline V gene, CDR1 is DFQATT and CDR2 is SNEGSKA (reference sequence).

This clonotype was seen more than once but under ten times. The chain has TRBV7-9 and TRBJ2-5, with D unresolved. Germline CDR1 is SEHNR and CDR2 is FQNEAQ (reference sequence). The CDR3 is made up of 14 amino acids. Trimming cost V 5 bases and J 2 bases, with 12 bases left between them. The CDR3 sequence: CASSPRVPQETQYF. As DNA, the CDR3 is TGTGCCAGCAGCCCCCGGGTCCCACAAGAGACCCAGTACTTC.

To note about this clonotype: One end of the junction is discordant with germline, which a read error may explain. CDR3 nucleotides: TGCAGTGCTAGCCGGGCGACTAGCGGGAGCACGGATACGCAGTATTTT. It codes for CSASRATSGSTDTQYF. This rearrangement joins TRBV20-1 to TRBJ2-3, with TRBD2 matching 12 bases. Germline-derived CDR1 and CDR2 are DFQATT and SNEGSKA (reference sequence). The CDR3 contains 16 residues.

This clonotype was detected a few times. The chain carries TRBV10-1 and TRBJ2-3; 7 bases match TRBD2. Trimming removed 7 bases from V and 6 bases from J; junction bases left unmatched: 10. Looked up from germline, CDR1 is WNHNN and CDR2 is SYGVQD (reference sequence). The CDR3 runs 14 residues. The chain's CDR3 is CASTDAGEGDTQYF. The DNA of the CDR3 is TGCGCCAGCACAGATGCGGGAGAAGGGGATACGCAGTATTTT.

The CDR3 sequence is CASSLGVLRALHF. CDR3 sequence (DNA): TGTGCCAGCAGCTTAGGGGTCCTCAGGGCCCTCCACTTT. The chain couples TRBV5-5 to TRBJ1-6, with a possible D match to TRBD1 (5 bases). V shed 2 bases and J shed 14 bases, with 14 bases lying between them. Per germline, CDR1 SGHKS and CDR2 YYEKEE (reference sequence). The CDR3 is made up of 13 amino acids.